This entry lists 31 T cell receptor beta chains sequenced from one sample in a study of Ad26.COV2.S vaccination and SARS-CoV-2 variants. The treatment was: 19 received Ad26.COV2.S at low or high dose, single or two shots; 5 received placebo; per-sample allocation not given. The samples were gathered on day 63 after the first injection of vaccine or placebo. The protocol was immunoSEQ multiplex PCR, while the TCRdb copy is restricted to in-frame clones and leaves out a portion. The repertoire holds some 340,000 clones, with roughly 80% as singletons. Sequencing was performed on peripheral blood, taken in a trial of Ad26.COV2.S vaccine versus placebo. These TCRs come from a person aged 18-65 years who received the Ad26.COV2.S COVID-19 vaccine or a placebo.

The chain recombines TRBV7-9 with TRBJ1-1, with D maybe TRBD1 (5 bases). There are 14 residues in the CDR3. The V gene's germline CDR1 is SEHNR and CDR2 FQNEAQ (reference sequence). Trimming left V 6 bases short and J 0 bases short, with 11 bases between. The CDR3 DNA sequence: TGTGCCAGCAGTTGGACAACGATGAACACTGAAGCTTTCTTT. This translates into CASSWTTMNTEAFF.

The count of this clone is one. The rearrangement links TRBV4-1 to TRBJ2-1; TRBD2 agrees at 12 bases. The CDR3 covers 18 residues. The junction had 9 bases not matched to a gene; V was cut back by 1 base and J by 5 bases. Looked up from germline, CDR1 is MGHRA and CDR2 is YSYEKL. The CDR3 sequence: CASSQASSGGGRNNEQFF. The CDR3 nucleotides are TGCGCCAGCAGCCAAGCCTCTAGCGGGGGGGGGCGCAACAATGAGCAGTTCTTC.

The chain uses TRBV7-8 and TRBJ2-7; no firm D call. Trimming stripped 6 bases from V and 5 bases from J, with 32 bases between. CDR1 SGHVS and CDR2 FQNEAQ come from the germline V gene. This CDR3 has 19 amino acids. CDR3 in amino acids: CASSFKWPSKIQKPDEQYF. CDR3 DNA sequence: TGTGCCAGCAGTTTTAAGTGGCCATCTAAAATTCAGAAGCCTGACGAGCAGTACTTC.

The chain's CDR3 is CASSSPGDASSGNTIYF. The DNA for the CDR3 is TGTGCCAGCAGTTCGCCGGGGGACGCAAGCTCTGGAAACACCATATATTTT. This rearrangement joins TRBV28 to TRBJ1-3, with D perhaps matching TRBD1 (5 bases). The germline V gene encodes CDR1 MDHEN and CDR2 SYDVKM. CDR3 length: 17 residues. V lost 4 bases to trimming and J lost 0 bases, with 16 bases between them.

This chain connects TRBV9 to TRBJ2-3; D not certain. CDR1 and CDR2 (germline): SGDLS, YYNGEE. This CDR3 has 17 amino acids. V lost 3 bases to trimming and J lost 0 bases, with 17 bases between them. CDR3: CASSGTVRLTSTDTQYF. The CDR3 nucleotides read TGTGCCAGCAGCGGTACAGTCCGTCTCACTAGCACAGATACGCAGTATTTT.

The chain couples TRBV5-6 to TRBJ1-1, with D perhaps TRBD1 (5 bases). Germline V gene sequence: CDR1 SGHDT, CDR2 YYEEEE. V dropped 2 bases and J dropped 6 bases, with 8 bases sitting between them. This CDR3 region has 12 residues. CDR3 protein: CASSFGGAEAFF. The CDR3 coding sequence is TGTGCCAGCAGCTTCGGGGGGGCTGAAGCTTTCTTT.

J is TRBJ2-1 and V is TRBV7-9; D may be TRBD1 or TRBD2 (5 bases each). With 6 bases removed from V and 9 bases from J, the gap between germline ends came to 24 bases. This CDR3 is built from 16 residues. Germline CDR1 reads SEHNR; CDR2 reads FQNEAQ (reference sequence). The CDR3 spells CASRPRDGADVGEQFF. The CDR3 nucleotides read TGTGCCAGCAGACCCCGGGATGGGGCGGACGTGGGTGAGCAGTTCTTC.

The chain links TRBV6-6 to TRBJ1-1; 7 bases match TRBD1. V lost 7 bases and J lost 11; bases outside the gene matches: 16. The CDR3 spans 14 residues. Germline CDR1 MNHNY, CDR2 SVGAGI (reference sequence). The CDR3 reads CASKGGLQGREAFF. The CDR3 bases are TGTGCCAGCAAAGGGGGCCTACAGGGGAGGGAGGCTTTCTTT.

The chain joins TRBV5-1 to TRBJ2-2; 9 bases match TRBD1. Germline loops: CDR1 SGHRS, CDR2 YFSETQ. The junction had 6 bases not matched to a gene; V was cut back by 5 bases and J by 4 bases. The CDR3 has 15 amino acids. The CDR3 spells CASSYGQGFTGELFF. The CDR3 coding sequence is TGCGCCAGCAGTTATGGACAGGGGTTCACCGGGGAGCTGTTTTTT.

This chain links TRBV28 with TRBJ1-2; D gene unclear. The CDR3 runs 12 residues. The germline CDR1 and CDR2 sequences are MDHEN and SYDVKM. Trimming cost V 2 bases and J 9 bases, with 10 bases left between them. This CDR3 reads CASSLRLGSYTF. CDR3 in DNA: TGTGCCAGCAGTTTACGTCTGGGGAGCTACACCTTC.

The chain links TRBV4-1 to TRBJ2-7; no reliable D call. Germline lookup yields CDR1 MGHRA and CDR2 YSYEKL. The V end was cut by 0 bases, the J end by 0 bases, with 15 bases between. The CDR3 is 17 residues long. The CDR3 protein is CASSQDRRASSSYEQYF. The CDR3 DNA sequence: TGCGCCAGCAGCCAAGATCGTCGGGCGTCAAGCTCCTACGAGCAGTACTTC.

This sequence joins TRBV3-1 (or the pseudogene TRBV3-2) and TRBJ1-2; D may be TRBD1 (5 bases). The CDR3 totals 14 residues. Deletions cut 2 bases from V and 4 bases from J, with 11 bases between. CDR1 LGHDT and CDR2 YNNKEL come from the germline V gene (reference sequence). The CDR3 region has the DNA TGTGCCAGCAGCCAATCAGGGATTCTCTATGGCTACACCTTC. It translates to CASSQSGILYGYTF.

This sequence joins TRBV18 and TRBJ2-1; weak D call: TRBD1 (5 bases). Germline loops: CDR1 KGHSH, CDR2 LQKENI. V dropped 5 bases and J dropped 2 bases, with 13 bases sitting between them. The CDR3 extends over 15 amino acids. The CDR3 bases are TGTGCCAGCTCATTAGGCAGGGTCACCTACAATGAGCAGTTCTTC. It yields the protein CASSLGRVTYNEQFF.

This clone was detected a few times. The chain couples TRBV7-9 to TRBJ2-2; 9 nucleotides align to TRBD1. The germline CDR1 and CDR2 sequences are SEHNR and FQNEAQ (reference sequence). The CDR3 is 13 amino acids. J lost 6 bases, V lost 5 bases, and 1 base had no gene match. CDR3 residues: CASSRTGAGELFF. The CDR3 bases are TGTGCCAGCAGCCGGACAGGGGCCGGGGAGCTGTTTTTT.

The table lists this clone with a few counts. Other DNA sequences from this sample encode an identical CDR3 as well. The CDR3 is CASSYSRNTEAFF. In DNA form, the CDR3 reads TGTGCCAGCAGTTACTCAAGGAACACTGAAGCTTTCTTT. J is TRBJ1-1 and V is TRBV6-5; D uncertain. The V and J ends lost 0 bases and 1 base respectively, with 3 bases between them. CDR1 MNHEY and CDR2 SVGAGI come from the germline V gene. The CDR3 sequence is 13 residues long.

In the case of this clone: This CDR3 is also generated by other DNA sequences in the sample. The chain joins TRBV5-1 to TRBJ1-1; 8 bases line up with TRBD1. V shed 0 bases and J 0 bases; nucleotides not matched to a gene: 4. Per the germline V gene, CDR1 is SGHRS and CDR2 is YFSETQ. The CDR3 spans 16 residues. CDR3 DNA: TGCGCCAGCAGCTTGGGACAGGGGCCCATGAACACTGAAGCTTTCTTT. This gives the protein CASSLGQGPMNTEAFF.

This clone came up a few times. The chain combines TRBV5-1 with TRBJ1-5; TRBD1 might be the D (5 bases). The CDR3 has 13 residues. V shed 1 base and J shed 5 bases, with 7 bases lying between them. Germline lookup yields CDR1 SGHRS and CDR2 YFSETQ. Written as DNA, the CDR3 is TGCGCCAGCAGCTTGATGACAGATCAGCCCCAGCATTTT. This encodes CASSLMTDQPQHF.

J is TRBJ1-5 and V is TRBV30; D gene unclear. Germline V gene sequence: CDR1 GTSNPN, CDR2 SVGIG (reference sequence). V lost 0 bases and J 8 bases, leaving 11 bases between the germline ends. This CDR3 contains 13 residues. The CDR3 DNA sequence: TGTGCCTGGAGTGTACCTGCGATGGAGCCCCAGCATTTT. It encodes CAWSVPAMEPQHF.

The chain recombines TRBV25-1 with TRBJ2-7, with D perhaps matching TRBD1 (6 bases). CDR1 is MGHDK and CDR2 is SYGVNS in the germline V gene. This CDR3 is built from 15 residues. Trimming left V 1 base short and J 2 bases short, with 12 bases between. In DNA form, the CDR3 reads TGTGCCAGCAGTGAATCTAACAGGGCGGCCTACGAGCAGTACTTC. Protein sequence: CASSESNRAAYEQYF.

The chain couples TRBV6-5 to TRBJ1-4, with D maybe TRBD1 (5 bases). Germline V CDR1 and CDR2: MNHEY, SVGAGI. The CDR3 covers 14 residues. Trimming stripped 5 bases from V and 8 bases from J, with 15 bases between. The CDR3 sequence: CASSPIGGREKLFF. The CDR3 DNA is TGTGCCAGCAGTCCCATTGGGGGTCGAGAAAAACTGTTTTTT.

This clone was seen only a few times. CDR3 DNA sequence: TGTGCCAGCAGCTTACTGGGACAGAACACTGAAGCTTTCTTT. It translates to CASSLLGQNTEAFF. This chain joins TRBV7-3 and TRBJ1-1; TRBD1 is a possible D gene (6 bases). Germline V gene sequence: CDR1 SGHTA, CDR2 FQGTGA. Deletions cut 2 bases from V and 1 base from J, with 8 bases between. The CDR3 has 14 amino acids.

The V call is TRBV27, the J call TRBJ1-2; TRBD1 might be the D (6 bases). The CDR3 length is 16 residues. In germline, CDR1 is MNHEY, CDR2 SMNVEV (reference sequence). V shed 3 bases and J shed 5 bases, with 19 bases lying between them. CDR3 in amino acids: CASSFPPTTGEYGYTF. CDR3 DNA sequence: TGTGCCAGCAGTTTCCCTCCGACGACAGGAGAGTATGGCTACACCTTC.

The CDR3 loop is CASSPIIREYNEQFF. The CDR3 coding sequence is TGTGCCAGCAGTCCCATCATCAGGGAGTACAATGAGCAGTTCTTC. The chain employs TRBV27 and TRBJ2-1, with D perhaps given as TRBD1 or TRBD2 (5 bases each). The germline V gene has CDR1 MNHEY and CDR2 SMNVEV (reference sequence). CDR3 size: 15 residues. V was clipped by 5 bases and J by 4 bases, with 15 bases between them.

The rearrangement joins TRBV7-2 to TRBJ1-1; weak D call: TRBD1 (5 bases). Germline values: CDR1 SGHTA, CDR2 FQGNSA. This CDR3 has 13 residues. V was trimmed by 2 bases and J by 6 bases, leaving 10 bases between them. CDR3 DNA sequence: TGTGCCAGCAGCTTATACGGGGGTTCTGAAGCTTTCTTT. Translating it yields CASSLYGGSEAFF.

As DNA, the CDR3 is TGTGCCAGTAGTACGCCCAGAGGGTCTCTTGAGCAGTTCTTC. Amino acids: CASSTPRGSLEQFF. The chain combines TRBV19 with TRBJ2-1; tentative D call: TRBD2 (5 bases). The length of the CDR3 is 14 residues. V was cut by 4 bases and J by 9 bases, with 16 bases left in between. CDR1 and CDR2 (germline): LNHDA, SQIVND (reference sequence). The complete variable domain, with remaining parts taken from reference TRBV19 and TRBJ2-1, reads DGGITQSPKYLFRKEGQNVTLSCEQNLNHDAMYWYRQDPGQGLRLIYYSQIVNDFQKGDIAEGYSVSREKKESFPLTVTSAQKNPTAFYLCASSTPRGSLEQFFGPGTRLTVL.

This sequence joins TRBV7-9 and TRBJ2-7; TRBD2 aligns across 8 bases. V shed 6 bases, J shed 0 bases, and the junction held 1 base outside the gene matches. This CDR3 comprises 13 residues. The germline V gene encodes CDR1 SEHNR and CDR2 FQNEAQ (reference sequence). The CDR3 nucleotides are TGTGCCAGCAGTGCGGGGGGCTCCTACGAGCAGTACTTC. It translates to CASSAGGSYEQYF. Together with reference TRBV7-9 and TRBJ2-7, the CDR3 gives the full variable domain: DTGVSQNPRHKITKRGQNVTFRCDPISEHNRLYWYRQTLGQGPEFLTYFQNEAQLEKSRLLSDRFSAERPKGSFSTLEIQRTEQGDSAMYLCASSAGGSYEQYFGPGTRLTVT.

The genes are TRBV10-3 and TRBJ1-1, with 8 nucleotides matching TRBD1. The CDR3 has 14 amino acids. The junction had 3 bases not matched to a gene; V was cut back by 1 base and J by 5 bases. Germline CDR1 is ENHRY and CDR2 is SYGVKD. CDR3 bases: TGTGCCATCAGTGAGTTTACAGGGGGGACTGAAGCTTTCTTT. Its protein is CAISEFTGGTEAFF.

The J gene is TRBJ1-1, the V gene TRBV12-3 or TRBV12-4; 9 bases map to TRBD1. V shed 6 bases, J shed 6 bases, and the junction held 2 bases outside the gene matches. The CDR3 has 12 residues. Here the CDR3 reads CASSWTGAEAFF. The DNA of the CDR3 is TGTGCCAGCAGCTGGACAGGGGCTGAAGCTTTCTTT.

This clone was seen just once. This chain joins TRBV9 and TRBJ1-1; 8 nucleotides match TRBD1. The CDR3 runs 15 residues. CDR1 and CDR2 from the germline V gene are SGDLS and YYNGEE. Trimming removed 0 bases from V and 3 bases from J; junction bases left unmatched: 4. This CDR3 reads CASSVVSRGHTEAFF. The CDR3 bases are TGTGCCAGCAGCGTAGTTAGCAGGGGGCACACTGAAGCTTTCTTT.

The chain combines TRBV28 with TRBJ1-4; possibly TRBD1 for D (5 bases). V gave up 10 bases and J gave up 0 bases, with 6 bases separating them. Per the germline V gene, CDR1 is MDHEN and CDR2 is SYDVKM. CDR3 length: 12 residues. CDR3 nucleotides: TGTGCCACAGGGACAACTAATGAAAAACTGTTTTTT. Amino acid sequence: CATGTTNEKLFF.

This clone occurred once. V gene TRBV14 combines with J gene TRBJ1-1, with D hard to call. The germline V gene has CDR1 SGHDN and CDR2 FVKESK. This CDR3 contains 11 residues. Trimming shortened V by 1 base and J by 4 bases, and 1 base separated the two germline ends. The CDR3 coding sequence is TGTGCCAGCAGCCAAGCCACTGAAGCTTTCTTT. Protein product: CASSQATEAFF.